This T cell receptor beta chain is drawn from a study of cytomegalovirus exposure and HLA in healthy donors. V lost 4 bases to trimming and J lost 0 bases, with 7 bases between them. The CDR3 sequence is 14 residues long. The V gene's germline CDR1 is LNHDA and CDR2 SQIVND (reference sequence). Study results and limitations: For most TCR sequences rarity was the rule, although some public TCRs occurred in many donors.

On this clone itself: No antigen is known for it.

Primers: 60 Vbeta forward and 13 Jbeta reverse. This table comes from immunoSEQ multiplex PCR, and its TCRdb copy is limited to in-frame clones, with some not included. Of some 65,000 clones listed, 62% are singletons. The V call is TRBV19, the J call TRBJ1-5, with D hard to call. The sequence was obtained from a man younger than 40 in good health and CMV-seronegative. The sequencing sample was made of PBMCs. CDR3 protein: CASSTSYSNQPQHF. In DNA form, the CDR3 reads TGTGCCAGTAGTACCAGTTATAGCAATCAGCCCCAGCATTTT.